This T cell receptor beta chain is drawn from a study of memory CD4+ T cells and cytomegalovirus serostatus. The sort gate was single viable CD3+CD4+CD8-CD45RO+ cells for memory CD4+ T cells. From germline, CDR1 is SGHRS and CDR2 YFSETQ. The CDR3 has 15 amino acids. Trimming took off 1 base at V and 6 bases at J, with 16 bases between the two ends. Assay used: immunoSEQ multiplex PCR; TCRdb lists only in-frame clones, some missing. Here the sample spans 40,000 to 50,000 clones, approximately 82% being singletons. The chain carries TRBV5-1 and TRBJ1-1, with a possible D match to TRBD1 (6 bases). The receptor's source is an adult in good health and CMV-seronegative. Sequencing was done on a sample of memory CD4+ T cells from blood. In nucleotides, the CDR3 is TGCGCCAGCAGCTTGATAGGGGGGTTATTTGCTGAAGCTTTCTTT. This codes for CASSLIGGLFAEAFF.